The 21 T cell receptor beta chains below all came from one sample that was sequenced in a study of chemoradiotherapy in HPV16-positive cancers. Clones were read by immunoSEQ multiplex PCR, and TCRdb kept only the in-frame ones, dropping some. The sample contains 6,500 to 10,000 clones, 70% to 90% of which appear only once. The sample was acquired from a patient who underwent chemoradiotherapy. These receptors were collected from a human donor with HPV-associated anogenital cancer.

The chain employs TRBV10-3 and TRBJ2-7; perhaps TRBD2 as D (5 bases). V gave up 5 bases and J gave up 0 bases, with 17 bases separating them. This CDR3 region has 16 residues. The germline V gene encodes CDR1 ENHRY and CDR2 SYGVKD. The CDR3 region is CAISSFGETASYEQYF. DNA of the CDR3: TGTGCCATCAGTTCCTTTGGGGAGACCGCCTCCTACGAGCAGTACTTC.

This chain links TRBV7-9 with TRBJ2-3, with D tentatively TRBD2 (6 bases). Trimming pared 1 base from V and 8 bases from J, leaving 13 bases between. This CDR3 contains 14 residues. The germline V gene has CDR1 SEHNR and CDR2 FQNEAQ (reference sequence). The CDR3 reads CASSLGREGVTQYF. The CDR3 nucleotides are TGTGCCAGCAGCTTAGGGAGGGAAGGTGTTACGCAGTATTTT. The variable domain in full, with the rest retrieved from reference TRBV7-9 and TRBJ2-3, is DTGVSQNPRHKITKRGQNVTFRCDPISEHNRLYWYRQTLGQGPEFLTYFQNEAQLEKSRLLSDRFSAERPKGSFSTLEIQRTEQGDSAMYLCASSLGREGVTQYFGPGTRLTVL.

The V call is TRBV7-9, the J call TRBJ2-7; D is unclear. CDR3 length: 14 amino acids. Germline V gives CDR1 SEHNR, CDR2 FQNEAQ (reference sequence). With 1 base removed from V and 5 bases from J, the gap between germline ends came to 12 bases. Here the CDR3 DNA reads TGTGCCAGCAGCTTAGTATTGGGGTTCCACGAGCAGTACTTC. Amino acids: CASSLVLGFHEQYF.

The chain uses TRBV6-5 and TRBJ1-5; 10 bases are shared with TRBD1. The V segment lost 5 bases and the J segment 5 bases; nucleotides outside the gene matches: 6. The CDR3 has 15 residues. Germline V gives CDR1 MNHEY, CDR2 SVGAGI. Here the CDR3 DNA reads TGTGCCAGCAGTCAGACAGGGGGCCAGTATCAGCCCCAGCATTTT. Its protein product is CASSQTGGQYQPQHF.

The table lists this clone with a count of one. The J gene is TRBJ2-7, the V gene TRBV19; D possibly corresponds to TRBD1 (6 bases). This CDR3 region has 17 residues. CDR1 is LNHDA and CDR2 is SQIVND in the germline V gene (reference sequence). Trimming removed 5 bases at V and 1 base at J, with 21 bases between. The CDR3 region is CASSGRDGVGQSYEQYF. CDR3 nucleotides: TGTGCCAGTAGTGGACGGGACGGAGTGGGACAATCCTACGAGCAGTACTTC.

The chain couples TRBV9 to TRBJ1-1; D call uncertain. The V gene lost 0 bases and the J gene lost 7 bases, with 13 bases spanning the gap. The CDR3 is 14 amino acids. Germline V gene lookup returns CDR1 SGDLS and CDR2 YYNGEE. This CDR3 reads CASSVAGGGGEAFF. DNA of the CDR3: TGTGCCAGCAGCGTAGCGGGCGGAGGAGGTGAAGCTTTCTTT.

The chain couples TRBV19 to TRBJ2-3; 9 nucleotides match TRBD2. Germline trimming cut 0 bases from V and 1 base from J; bases unmatched to any gene: 5. The CDR3 totals 17 residues. Germline V CDR1 and CDR2: LNHDA, SQIVND (reference sequence). The CDR3 protein is CASSIDNQRGGTDTQYF. The CDR3 nucleotides read TGTGCCAGTAGTATAGATAACCAGCGGGGGGGCACAGATACGCAGTATTTT.

The genes are TRBV28 and TRBJ1-1; D is unresolved. Per germline, CDR1 MDHEN and CDR2 SYDVKM. CDR3 length: 12 amino acids. V lost 8 bases and J 3 bases, leaving 10 bases between the germline ends. CDR3 sequence reads: CASAALDTEAFF. The CDR3 DNA sequence: TGTGCCAGCGCGGCCCTTGACACTGAAGCTTTCTTT.

The chain couples TRBV5-8 to TRBJ2-3; possibly TRBD1 for D (6 bases). CDR1 is SGHTS and CDR2 is YDEGEE in the germline V gene. The ends were cut back, 0 bases at V and 15 bases at J, with 17 bases in the middle. The CDR3 length is 13 residues. The CDR3 DNA sequence: TGTGCCAGCAGCTTGGATTCCCCCGGGACAAAATATTTT. Translated, it gives CASSLDSPGTKYF.

This sequence joins TRBV6-1 and TRBJ1-2; no clear D gene. The V end was cut by 4 bases, the J end by 2 bases, with 8 bases between. The germline gives CDR1 MNHNS, CDR2 SASEGT. This CDR3 has 13 amino acids. The CDR3: CASSGGRNYGYTF. As DNA, the CDR3 is TGTGCCAGCAGTGGCGGCAGAAACTATGGCTACACCTTC.

In its sample, this clone was seen a few times. The genes are TRBV19 and TRBJ2-1; 10 bases are a match to TRBD2. V shed 3 bases and J 10 bases; nucleotides not matched to a gene: 12. The CDR3 has 16 residues. Germline CDR1 and CDR2: LNHDA and SQIVND (reference sequence). The CDR3 loop reads CASSMGMNPLAGEQFF. The CDR3 DNA is TGTGCCAGTAGTATGGGAATGAATCCACTAGCGGGAGAGCAGTTCTTC.

This clone was seen a handful of times. The rearrangement uses TRBV18 and TRBJ2-7; 7 bases align to TRBD1. This CDR3 region has 15 residues. From germline, CDR1 is KGHSH and CDR2 LQKENI. Trimming took 4 bases from V and 2 from J; bases not matched to a gene: 8. The CDR3 is CASSQGTVPTYEQYF. The CDR3 bases are TGTGCCAGCTCACAGGGGACAGTGCCTACCTACGAGCAGTACTTC.

The V gene is TRBV9, the J gene TRBJ2-1; TRBD2 aligns across 13 bases. The germline V gene has CDR1 SGDLS and CDR2 YYNGEE. After removal of 0 bases from V and 3 bases from J, the junction contained 6 bases not matched to a gene. The CDR3 is made up of 18 amino acids. CDR3 DNA sequence: TGTGCCAGCAGCGTAGGCACTAGCGGGGGGGGGCACTACAATGAGCAGTTCTTC. As protein: CASSVGTSGGGHYNEQFF.

J is TRBJ2-5 and V is TRBV10-1; D call uncertain. The CDR3 length is 13 residues. V was clipped by 2 bases and J by 5 bases, with 9 bases between them. In germline, CDR1 is WNHNN, CDR2 SYGVQD (reference sequence). The CDR3 spells CASSEDSTETQYF. The CDR3 nucleotides are TGCGCCAGCAGTGAGGATAGCACCGAGACCCAGTACTTC.

The chain uses TRBV5-6 and TRBJ2-3; 8 bases agree with TRBD1. There are 19 residues in the CDR3. The junction had 17 bases not matched to a gene; V was cut back by 3 bases and J by 2 bases. The germline CDR1 and CDR2 sequences are SGHDT and YYEEEE. CDR3 region: CASSSRQGHTPSHTDTQYF. CDR3 DNA: TGTGCCAGCAGCTCTCGACAGGGGCACACCCCTTCTCACACAGATACGCAGTATTTT.

The rearrangement uses TRBV19 and TRBJ1-4, with TRBD1 as a possible D gene (5 bases). The CDR3 sequence is 14 residues long. Trimming took 7 bases from V and 5 from J, leaving 14 bases between them. Germline loops: CDR1 LNHDA, CDR2 SQIVND (reference sequence). CDR3 nucleotides: TGTGCCAGTATGGCTCACAGGAGCAATGAAAAACTGTTTTTT. This encodes CASMAHRSNEKLFF.

The chain couples TRBV30 to TRBJ1-4; the D gene is possibly TRBD1 (5 bases). This CDR3 comprises 13 residues. Germline V gene data show CDR1 as GTSNPN and CDR2 as SVGIG (reference sequence). The V gene lost 1 base and the J gene lost 8 bases, with 11 bases spanning the gap. The CDR3 loop is CAWSEQEREKLFF. In DNA form, the CDR3 reads TGTGCCTGGAGTGAACAGGAGAGAGAAAAACTGTTTTTT.

As for this clone: No conserved phenylalanine or tryptophan ends this CDR3, so it is likely a read error. The DNA is left out, because the CDR3 cannot be placed on it with certainty; the CDR3 is given as TCRdb lists it. The rearrangement joins TRBV29-1 to TRBJ2-7; the table gives TRBD1 as D, unverified against the DNA. Termini included, the CDR3 measures 11 amino acids. The germline gives CDR1 SQVTM, CDR2 ANQGSEA. CDR3: CSVVVGQGIFI.

This clone was seen more than once but under ten times. The V and J genes are TRBV28 and TRBJ1-2; D is unresolved. The CDR3 spans 11 residues. Germline assignment: CDR1 MDHEN and CDR2 SYDVKM. V was pared by 3 bases and J by 4 bases, with 3 bases between. The CDR3 sequence: CASSFRYGYTF. CDR3 bases: TGTGCCAGCAGTTTCCGCTATGGCTACACCTTC.

The gene calls are TRBV28 and TRBJ1-5, with a tentative D call TRBD1 (6 bases). Germline V gives CDR1 MDHEN, CDR2 SYDVKM. The CDR3 loop spans 13 amino acids. Trimming cost V 2 bases and J 5 bases, with 7 bases left between them. Here the CDR3 reads CASSLAGDQPQHF. CDR3 DNA sequence: TGTGCCAGCAGTTTAGCAGGGGATCAGCCCCAGCATTTT.

V gene TRBV7-2 combines with J gene TRBJ2-3; D might be TRBD2 (6 bases). The CDR3 is made up of 15 amino acids. Germline V gene lookup returns CDR1 SGHTA and CDR2 FQGNSA. Between the trimmed V and J ends, which lost 1 base and 5 bases, there was a span of 13 bases. DNA of the CDR3: TGTGCCAGCAGCTTAGAGGGACTCCCAAAAGATACGCAGTATTTT. This sequence encodes CASSLEGLPKDTQYF.